These 8 T cell receptor beta chains were sequenced from one sample in a study of CD8 T cells in Susac syndrome. RNA amounts of roughly 0.5 to 1 ug underwent reverse transcription with random hexamers. TCRdb ran MiXCR on the immunoSEQ multiplex PCR reads and lists one entry per CDR3 protein. This repertoire shows approximately 83,000 distinct CDR3 sequences, approximately 93% found once; its top ten account for approximately 0.92%. The sample taken for sequencing was CD8+ T cells from PBMCs. These receptors were obtained from a human donor with Susac syndrome.

The chain is built from TRBV28 and TRBJ1-1; perhaps TRBD1 as D (5 bases). The V gene lost 4 bases and the J gene lost 5 bases, with 11 bases spanning the gap. This CDR3 has 13 amino acids. The germline gives CDR1 MDHEN, CDR2 SYDVKM. The CDR3 reads CASSYRLLTEAFF. Here the CDR3 DNA reads TGTGCCAGCAGTTACAGGCTGCTTACTGAAGCTTTCTTT.

In this sample, this clonotype turned up once. The chain links TRBV20-1 to TRBJ2-7, with D possibly TRBD2 on 5 matching bases. Per the germline V gene, CDR1 is DFQATT and CDR2 is SNEGSKA (reference sequence). V shed 6 bases and J shed 3 bases, with 18 bases lying between them. The CDR3 runs 14 residues. The DNA for the CDR3 is TGCAGTGCAAGACACCCGTCCCGGGACTACGAGCAGTACTTC. It translates to CSARHPSRDYEQYF.

This clonotype is a singleton in its sample. The chain employs TRBV4-2 and TRBJ1-2; 8 bases match TRBD1. The CDR3 runs to 15 residues. The germline CDR1 and CDR2 sequences are LGHNA and YNFKEQ. V lost 4 bases and J lost 4; bases outside the gene matches: 8. The CDR3 DNA follows: TGTGCCAGCAGCCCAGAGGACAGGGAGGGCTATGGCTACACCTTC. Translating it yields CASSPEDREGYGYTF.

V gene TRBV3-1 combines with J gene TRBJ2-5; 7 bases match TRBD1. The CDR3 sequence is 16 residues long. After removal of 4 bases from V and 1 base from J, the junction contained 9 bases not matched to a gene. The germline gives CDR1 LGHDT, CDR2 YNNKEL (reference sequence). DNA of the CDR3: TGTGCCAGCAGCCGGGCCGGGACAGCGATCCAAGAGACCCAGTACTTC. Its translation is CASSRAGTAIQETQYF.

The rearrangement uses TRBV7-9 and TRBJ1-2; 12 nucleotides line up with TRBD1. CDR1 SEHNR and CDR2 FQNEAQ come from the germline V gene (reference sequence). CDR3 length equals 15 residues. V lost 6 bases and J lost 6; bases outside the gene matches: 8. Here the CDR3 DNA reads TGTGCCAGCAGAGCCGGGACAGGGGGCTTGGATGGCTACACCTTC. This codes for CASRAGTGGLDGYTF.

This chain links TRBV12-3 or TRBV12-4 with TRBJ1-1; D gene ambiguous. V lost 5 bases to trimming and J lost 4 bases, with 17 bases between them. This CDR3 comprises 15 residues. CDR3 DNA sequence: TGTGCCAGCAGTCCCGAATTCCAATCGACCACTGAAGCTTTCTTT. This encodes CASSPEFQSTTEAFF.

The CDR3 DNA sequence: TGCAGCGTTGAAGATGGACTAGCCTACGAGCAGTACTTC. Translating it yields CSVEDGLAYEQYF. V usage is TRBV29-1 and J usage is TRBJ2-7; 7 positions match TRBD2. There are 13 residues in the CDR3. Trimming cost V 0 bases and J 2 bases; bases outside gene matches: 1. The germline CDR1 and CDR2 sequences are SQVTM and ANQGSEA.

The genes are TRBV6-5 and TRBJ2-3; D is unclear. This CDR3 has 14 amino acids. V was cut by 4 bases and J by 1 base, with 9 bases left in between. Germline V gives CDR1 MNHEY, CDR2 SVGAGI. The CDR3 is CASSFAEGTDTQYF. CDR3 nucleotides: TGTGCCAGCAGTTTTGCAGAAGGCACAGATACGCAGTATTTT.